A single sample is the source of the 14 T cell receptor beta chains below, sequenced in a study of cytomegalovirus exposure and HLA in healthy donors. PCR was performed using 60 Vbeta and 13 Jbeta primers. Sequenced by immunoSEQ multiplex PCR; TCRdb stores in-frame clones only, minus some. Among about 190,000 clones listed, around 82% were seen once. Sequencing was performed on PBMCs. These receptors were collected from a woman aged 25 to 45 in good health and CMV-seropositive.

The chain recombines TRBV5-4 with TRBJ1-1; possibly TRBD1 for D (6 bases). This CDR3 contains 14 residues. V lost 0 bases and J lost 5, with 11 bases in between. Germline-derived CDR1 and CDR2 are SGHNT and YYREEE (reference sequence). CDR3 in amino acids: CASSLEQGVTEAFF. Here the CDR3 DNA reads TGTGCCAGCAGCTTGGAACAGGGCGTGACTGAAGCTTTCTTT.

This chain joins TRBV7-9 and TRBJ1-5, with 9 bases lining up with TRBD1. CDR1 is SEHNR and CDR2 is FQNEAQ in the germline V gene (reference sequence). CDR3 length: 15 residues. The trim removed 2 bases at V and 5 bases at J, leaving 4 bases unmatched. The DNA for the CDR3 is TGTGCCAGCAGCTTATCGGGACAGGGATATCAGCCCCAGCATTTT. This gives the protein CASSLSGQGYQPQHF.

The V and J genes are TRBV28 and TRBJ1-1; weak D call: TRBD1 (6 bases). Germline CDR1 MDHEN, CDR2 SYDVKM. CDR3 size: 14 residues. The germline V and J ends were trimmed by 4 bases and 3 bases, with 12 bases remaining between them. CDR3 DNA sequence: TGTGCCAGCAGTTCCGGACAGCCATACACTGAAGCTTTCTTT. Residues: CASSSGQPYTEAFF.

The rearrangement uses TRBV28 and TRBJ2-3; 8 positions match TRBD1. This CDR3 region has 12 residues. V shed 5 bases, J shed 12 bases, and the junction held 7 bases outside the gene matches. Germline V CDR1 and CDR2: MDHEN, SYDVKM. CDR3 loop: CASSRTGGTQYF. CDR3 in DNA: TGTGCCAGCAGTCGAACAGGGGGTACACAGTATTTT.

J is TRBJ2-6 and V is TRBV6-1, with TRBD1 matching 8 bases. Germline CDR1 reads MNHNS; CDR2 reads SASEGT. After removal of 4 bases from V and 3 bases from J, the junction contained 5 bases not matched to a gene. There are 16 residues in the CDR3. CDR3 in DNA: TGTGCCAGCAGTGGGAGACAGGGGTTTGGGGCCAACGTCCTGACTTTC. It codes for CASSGRQGFGANVLTF.

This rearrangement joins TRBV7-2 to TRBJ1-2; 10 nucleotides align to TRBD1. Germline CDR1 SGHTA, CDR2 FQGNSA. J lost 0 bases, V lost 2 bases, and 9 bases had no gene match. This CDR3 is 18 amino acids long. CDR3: CASSLWGTGDLPNYGYTF. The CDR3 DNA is TGTGCCAGCAGCTTATGGGGGACAGGGGATCTCCCTAACTATGGCTACACCTTC.

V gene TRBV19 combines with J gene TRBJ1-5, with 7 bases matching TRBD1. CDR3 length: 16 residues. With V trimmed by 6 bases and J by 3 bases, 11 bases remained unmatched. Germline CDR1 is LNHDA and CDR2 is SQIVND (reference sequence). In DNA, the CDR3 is TGTGCCAGTAGGATTGGAGGGGGCTTCGACAATCAGCCCCAGCATTTT. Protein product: CASRIGGGFDNQPQHF.

CDR3 residues: CASSAGTGTWEQYF. The CDR3 nucleotides read TGCGCCAGCAGCGCCGGGACAGGGACTTGGGAGCAGTACTTC. The chain carries TRBV5-1 and TRBJ2-7; 9 bases are a match to TRBD1. This CDR3 is built from 14 residues. Germline loops: CDR1 SGHRS, CDR2 YFSETQ. V shed 4 bases, J shed 7 bases, and the junction held 9 bases outside the gene matches.

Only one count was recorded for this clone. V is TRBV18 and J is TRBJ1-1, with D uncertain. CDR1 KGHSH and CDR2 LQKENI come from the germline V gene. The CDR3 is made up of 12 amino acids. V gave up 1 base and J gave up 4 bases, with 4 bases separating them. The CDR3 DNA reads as TGTGCCAGCTCACCACGGCCCACTGAAGCTTTCTTT. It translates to CASSPRPTEAFF.

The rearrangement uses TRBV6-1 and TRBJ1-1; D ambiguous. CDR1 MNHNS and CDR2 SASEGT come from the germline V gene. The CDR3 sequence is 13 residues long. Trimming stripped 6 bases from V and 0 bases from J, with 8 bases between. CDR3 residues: CASSHPMNTEAFF. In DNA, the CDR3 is TGTGCCAGCAGCCATCCCATGAACACTGAAGCTTTCTTT.

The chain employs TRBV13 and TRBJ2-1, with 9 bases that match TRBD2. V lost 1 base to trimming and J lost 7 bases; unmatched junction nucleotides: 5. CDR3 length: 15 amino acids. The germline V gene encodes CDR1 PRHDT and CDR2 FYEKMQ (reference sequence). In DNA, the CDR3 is TGTGCCAGCAGCTTAGAGGGACTAGCAGGAAATGAGCAGTTCTTC. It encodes CASSLEGLAGNEQFF.

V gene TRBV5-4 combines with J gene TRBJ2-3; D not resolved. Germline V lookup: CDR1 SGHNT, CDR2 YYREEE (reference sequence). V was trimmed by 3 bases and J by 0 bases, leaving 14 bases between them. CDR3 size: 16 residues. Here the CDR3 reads CASSSFLSISTDTQYF. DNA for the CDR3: TGTGCCAGCAGCTCGTTCCTATCTATTAGCACAGATACGCAGTATTTT.

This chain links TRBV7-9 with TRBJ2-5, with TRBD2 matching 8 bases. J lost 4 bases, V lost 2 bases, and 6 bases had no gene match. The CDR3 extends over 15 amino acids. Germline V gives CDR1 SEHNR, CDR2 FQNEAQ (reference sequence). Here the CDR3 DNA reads TGTGCCAGCAGCTTACAGCCAGCGGGAGCAGAGACCCAGTACTTC. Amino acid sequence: CASSLQPAGAETQYF.

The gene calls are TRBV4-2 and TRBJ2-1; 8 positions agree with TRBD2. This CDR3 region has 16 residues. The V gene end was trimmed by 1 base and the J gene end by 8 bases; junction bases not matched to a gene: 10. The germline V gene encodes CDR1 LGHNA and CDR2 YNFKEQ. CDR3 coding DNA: TGTGCCAGCAGCCAAGTGAACGGGAGGGCCGGAGATGAGCAGTTCTTC. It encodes CASSQVNGRAGDEQFF.